This TCR beta chain was sequenced for a study of read filtering for tumor transcriptome and immune sequencing. Study-level background: By R-ISS, stages I, II and III held roughly 8, 16 and 7 patients.

From approximately 400 ng of RNA, a library with molecular barcoded alpha/delta and beta/gamma adaptors was made. Using its own MiXCR run on the reads, TCRdb lists one record per CDR3 protein. The table shows approximately 58,000 distinct CDR3 sequences, with about 12% occurring only once. The length of the CDR3 is 16 residues. Germline lookup yields CDR1 SGHRS and CDR2 YFSETQ. The V gene end was trimmed by 0 bases and the J gene end by 6 bases; junction bases not matched to a gene: 5. This clonotype was seen at least ten times. The clonotype comes from a donor at least 40 years old with multiple myeloma. The chain employs TRBV5-1 and TRBJ1-5; 11 nucleotides align to TRBD1. The sample consisted of a population of CD138-negative cells sorted from bone marrow. CDR3 bases: TGCGCCAGCAGCTTGGTCGGAGGACAGGGGGCTCAGCCCCAGCATTTT. Amino acids: CASSLVGGQGAQPQHF.